This T cell receptor (beta chain) was found in a study of T-cell memory formation after mild COVID-19 (TCRdb year 2021). At the level of the whole study: TCR sequence clusters from the two donors were largely donor specific. In a couple of donors, T-cell clones that expanded and contracted after mild COVID-19 were tracked by sequencing TCRalpha and TCRbeta repertoires over time. The cohort comprised two young, previously healthy adult volunteers, one female and one male.

Results the study describes overall, beyond this receptor: The detection of some responding clones in pre-infection memory suggests that pre-existing cross-reactive memory T cells joined the SARS-CoV-2 response. SARS-CoV-2 specificity was not confirmed for the second-wave clones peaking on day 37. From day 15 to 85, contracting clones showed balanced CD4/CD8 phenotypes, whereas a second wave of clones that expanded from day 15 to 37 leaned towards CD4+. The study covered only a couple of mild cases, and larger cohorts including severe cases with pre-infection samples were considered necessary. Contracting CD4+ clones turned up mainly in the CM and EM memory subsets, whereas EMRA was where CD8+ clones were enriched.

The germline V end is reduced by 7 bases and the J end by 4 bases; junction bases left unmatched: 8. From the cysteine up to the phenylalanine, the CDR3 has a length of 13 residues. The sequence is cut down to CDR3 DNA, 39 bases in frame from base 1. Reading the germline V gene gives CDR1 SQVTM and CDR2 ANQGSEA. This clonotype was detected only once. Its antigen is not yet known. No quality values exist for individual bases; no much larger clone is one base distant. One read yields weak evidence. PBMCs were isolated by Ficoll-Paque density gradient centrifugation. Sequencing took place on an Illumina NovaSeq 6000. TCRalpha and TCRbeta cDNA libraries were built by 5'RACE with constant-segment primers, adding sample barcodes and unique molecular identifiers. Trizol reagent was used to extract RNA from every sample. Amplification of the libraries took two PCR steps, and the second step added a second sample barcode plus Illumina TruSeq adapters. The libraries were sequenced on an Illumina NovaSeq using 2 x 150 bp paired-end reads. Concerning the study's data processing: Demultiplexing of reads and collapsing into UMI-guided consensus sequences were performed with migec v1.2.7. Using mixcr v2.1.11, UMI consensuses were aligned to TRA and TRB V and J templates and then assembled into clonotypes. A clonotype was counted as expanded or contracted only if both edgeR and NoisET called the change significant, with noise models trained on biological replicates. edgeR calls used a false discovery rate-adjusted p below 0.01 and a log2 fold-change threshold of 1. As an exploratory analysis of dynamics, max-normalized trajectories of the 1000 most abundant clonotypes were examined with PCA combined with hierarchical clustering. Separately sequenced CD4+ and CD8+ repertoires were used to assign a CD4 or CD8 phenotype to each responding clone. TCRdb ran its own pipeline on the public reads, namely fastp trimming at Q25 and MiXCR clone calling, and kept in-frame beta chains. Each CDR3 protein gets just one entry, which takes the most common genes and DNA from the rows behind it. These V and J calls are TCRdb output, not the study's own analysis. In this sample the table shows 300,000 to 350,000 distinct CDR3 sequences, 12% to 15% of which occur a single time. The biggest ten clones account for over 20% of the sample.

The receptor chain draws on TRBV29-1 and TRBJ1-1; 8 central nucleotides agree with TRBD1. Material for sequencing was PBMCs or a T cell subset sorted from them (not recorded which). This clonotype was sampled from a man between 18 and 35 years old who had mild COVID-19 (a few samples of this study predate the infection). The sample titles of this study are shuffled in the database, so cell type and time point are left out; the donor was told from shared clones. CDR3 sequence: CSAYRGTTTEAFF. The bases are TGCAGCGCTTACAGGGGGACGACCACTGAAGCTTTCTTT.